Each of the 3 T cell receptor beta chains below was sequenced from the same sample in a study of blood T cell repertoires in COVID-19. Assay: immunoSEQ multiplex PCR; the TCRdb copy retains only in-frame clones and omits some. The sample holds 350,000 to 500,000 clones, about 88% seen once. The sample taken for sequencing was PBMCs or T cells enriched from blood (not recorded which). The receptors were gathered from a woman younger than 35 who had been exposed to COVID-19.

V usage is TRBV28 and J usage is TRBJ1-5; D call uncertain. In germline, CDR1 is MDHEN, CDR2 SYDVKM. Trimming removed 7 bases from V and 2 bases from J, with 12 bases in between. The CDR3 spans 14 residues. The CDR3 here is CASTRSPGNQPQHF. The CDR3 region has the DNA TGTGCCAGCACCCGTTCCCCAGGCAATCAGCCCCAGCATTTT.

This chain joins TRBV11-2 and TRBJ1-1, with unresolved D. Germline V gives CDR1 SGHAT, CDR2 FQNNGV. The V and J ends lost 5 bases and 4 bases respectively, with 11 bases between them. This CDR3 spans 13 amino acids. The CDR3 sequence is CASSETGITEAFF. The DNA of the CDR3 is TGTGCCAGCAGCGAAACGGGAATCACTGAAGCTTTCTTT. Based on the CDR3 plus reference TRBV11-2 and TRBJ1-1, the full variable domain is EAGVAQSPRYKIIEKRQSVAFWCNPISGHATLYWYQQILGQGPKLLIQFQNNGVVDDSQLPKDRFSAERLKGVDSTLKIQPAKLEDSAVYLCASSETGITEAFFGQGTRLTVV.

The chain carries TRBV25-1 and TRBJ1-1; no firm D call. There are 12 residues in the CDR3. In germline, CDR1 is MGHDK, CDR2 SYGVNS. Between the trimmed V and J ends, which lost 4 bases and 4 bases, there was a span of 7 bases. The CDR3 loop is CASSATPTEAFF. DNA of the CDR3: TGTGCCAGCAGTGCAACTCCCACTGAAGCTTTCTTT.